These 29 T cell receptor beta chains originate from one sample sequenced in a study of cytotoxic CD8 clonotypes in ibrutinib-treated CLL. Produced via immunoSEQ multiplex PCR; TCRdb's table is partial and in-frame only. The table lists approximately 74,000 clones, around 81% of them singletons. Source: PBMCs, taken at disease progression, from a patient treated with ibrutinib. Receptor source: a human donor with chronic lymphocytic leukemia.

The CDR3 reads CASSPRNRGSSGNTIYF. Written as DNA, the CDR3 is TGTGCCAGCTCACCACGAAATCGGGGCTCCTCTGGAAACACCATATATTTT. The rearrangement links TRBV18 to TRBJ1-3, with D possibly TRBD1 on 5 matching bases. The V and J ends lost 1 base and 0 bases respectively, with 13 bases between them. This CDR3 spans 17 amino acids. Per germline, CDR1 KGHSH and CDR2 LQKENI. The whole variable domain, remainder taken from reference TRBV18 and TRBJ1-3, is NAGVMQNPRHLVRRRGQEARLRCSPMKGHSHVYWYRQLPEEGLKFMVYLQKENIIDESGMPKERFSAEFPKEGPSILRIQQVVRGDSAAYFCASSPRNRGSSGNTIYFGEGSWLTVV.

The gene calls are TRBV7-9 and TRBJ1-1; the match to TRBD1 covers 7 bases. V was clipped by 5 bases and J by 1 base; unmatched bases: 4. The CDR3 consists of 14 residues. Germline V gene data show CDR1 as SEHNR and CDR2 as FQNEAQ (reference sequence). The CDR3: CASSKDRRNTEAFF. The CDR3 DNA is TGTGCCAGCAGCAAGGACAGGAGGAACACTGAAGCTTTCTTT.

This clone was found once. This chain joins TRBV4-1 and TRBJ2-3; D gene uncertain. The germline V gene encodes CDR1 MGHRA and CDR2 YSYEKL. V was trimmed by 0 bases and J by 3 bases, leaving 4 bases between them. The CDR3 loop spans 13 amino acids. CDR3 sequence (DNA): TGCGCCAGCAGCCAAGACACGACAGATACGCAGTATTTT. Its translation: CASSQDTTDTQYF.

The chain links TRBV6-1 to TRBJ1-5; a weak D match, TRBD1 (6 bases). CDR3 length equals 18 residues. Per the germline V gene, CDR1 is MNHNS and CDR2 is SASEGT. V was clipped by 2 bases and J by 6 bases, with 23 bases between them. This chain's CDR3 is CASSERRPGAGYGQPQHF. In nucleotides, the CDR3 is TGTGCCAGCAGTGAACGCAGGCCGGGGGCGGGGTATGGTCAGCCCCAGCATTTT.

The rearrangement links TRBV15 to TRBJ1-2; no firm D call. The CDR3 spans 13 residues. From germline, CDR1 is LNHNV and CDR2 YYDKDF (reference sequence). The V end lost 5 bases, the J end lost 5 bases, and 12 bases lay between the germline ends. The CDR3 sequence is CATSPMRAYGYTF. As DNA, the CDR3 is TGTGCCACCAGCCCCATGAGGGCGTATGGCTACACCTTC.

The V gene is TRBV2, the J gene TRBJ1-4, with 8 bases that match TRBD1. With 6 bases clipped from V and 6 bases from J, the junction kept 12 bases outside the gene matches. Germline loops: CDR1 SNHLY, CDR2 FYNNEI. The CDR3 runs to 16 residues. CDR3 bases: TGTGCCAGCAGCCTGGACAGGGCGGTGCTGGATGAAAAACTGTTTTTT. It encodes CASSLDRAVLDEKLFF.

This chain connects TRBV9 to TRBJ1-3; unclear D gene. This CDR3 is built from 15 residues. Germline V gene lookup returns CDR1 SGDLS and CDR2 YYNGEE. Trimming left V 4 bases short and J 0 bases short, with 11 bases between. CDR3 sequence reads: CASSSTLDSGNTIYF. The CDR3, as DNA: TGTGCCAGCAGCTCTACACTTGACTCTGGAAACACCATATATTTT.

This sequence joins TRBV28 and TRBJ2-5; tentatively, D is TRBD2 (6 bases). CDR3 length: 14 residues. Germline assignment: CDR1 MDHEN and CDR2 SYDVKM. V gave up 8 bases and J gave up 9 bases, with 22 bases separating them. The CDR3 protein is CASESGRGPGAQYF. The CDR3 DNA follows: TGTGCCAGCGAGTCGGGGCGGGGACCCGGGGCCCAGTACTTC.

Of note for this clone: Other DNA sequences from this sample encode an identical CDR3 as well. The genes are TRBV4-1 and TRBJ2-3; no definite D call. Trimming pared 1 base from V and 3 bases from J, leaving 5 bases between. The CDR3 has 13 residues. Germline V gives CDR1 MGHRA, CDR2 YSYEKL. Here the CDR3 reads CASSQVSTDTQYF. The CDR3 DNA follows: TGCGCCAGCAGCCAAGTTTCTACAGATACGCAGTATTTT.

The sample holds a few counts of this clone. The V and J genes are TRBV20-1 and TRBJ2-3; D call uncertain. Germline V gene lookup returns CDR1 DFQATT and CDR2 SNEGSKA (reference sequence). Trimming pared 6 bases from V and 4 bases from J, leaving 8 bases between. The CDR3 has 11 residues. The CDR3, as DNA: TGCAGTGCCCCACCCGCAGATACGCAGTATTTT. This translates into CSAPPADTQYF.

This clone was found once. V is TRBV10-2 and J is TRBJ1-2, with D uncertain. V was clipped by 5 bases and J by 2 bases, with 6 bases between them. Germline CDR1 reads WSHSY; CDR2 reads SAAADI. The CDR3 has 12 amino acids. CDR3 coding DNA: TGCGCCAGCAGTACAGAAAACTATGGCTACACCTTC. It specifies CASSTENYGYTF.

The chain has TRBV29-1 and TRBJ1-1, with 10 bases lining up with TRBD1. The V gene end was trimmed by 4 bases and the J gene end by 1 base; junction bases not matched to a gene: 3. Germline-derived CDR1 and CDR2 are SQVTM and ANQGSEA. The CDR3 consists of 14 residues. Here the CDR3 reads CSVARQGANTEAFF. CDR3 nucleotides: TGCAGCGTTGCCCGACAGGGGGCGAACACTGAAGCTTTCTTT.

This chain links TRBV4-1 with TRBJ2-7; no definite D call. The CDR3 loop spans 13 amino acids. V lost 1 base and J 3 bases, leaving 7 bases between the germline ends. Germline CDR1 is MGHRA and CDR2 is YSYEKL. The CDR3 spells CASSQALNYEQYF. DNA of the CDR3: TGCGCCAGCAGCCAAGCCCTCAACTACGAGCAGTACTTC.

This chain links TRBV5-1 with TRBJ2-3; no clear D. The CDR3 extends over 16 amino acids. The germline V gene has CDR1 SGHRS and CDR2 YFSETQ. V was trimmed by 5 bases and J by 4 bases, leaving 20 bases between them. CDR3 in amino acids: CASSWVIRSKADTQYF. The CDR3 nucleotides read TGCGCCAGCAGTTGGGTCATCCGGTCGAAGGCAGATACGCAGTATTTT.

J is TRBJ2-3 and V is TRBV27; D uncertain. Trimming shortened V by 4 bases and J by 2 bases, and 16 bases separated the two germline ends. The V gene's germline CDR1 is MNHEY and CDR2 SMNVEV (reference sequence). The CDR3 covers 16 residues. The CDR3 DNA reads as TGTGCCAGCAGTTCGGACCTCTTTGGGTCCACAGATACGCAGTATTTT. It encodes CASSSDLFGSTDTQYF.

This sequence joins TRBV7-8 and TRBJ1-4, with D maybe TRBD1 (5 bases). CDR1 and CDR2 (germline): SGHVS, FQNEAQ. V lost 5 bases and J lost 7, with 17 bases in between. CDR3 length equals 15 residues. Here the CDR3 DNA reads TGTGCCAGCAGCCCTACTCAGGGAGCAAGTGAAAAACTGTTTTTT. Protein product: CASSPTQGASEKLFF. The variable domain in full, completed from reference TRBV7-8 and TRBJ1-4, reads GAGVSQSPRYKVAKRGQDVALRCDPISGHVSLFWYQQALGQGPEFLTYFQNEAQLDKSGLPSDRFFAERPEGSVSTLKIQRTQQEDSAVYLCASSPTQGASEKLFFGSGTQLSVL.

This sequence joins TRBV11-2 and TRBJ1-3; the match to TRBD1 covers 7 bases. The CDR3 has 18 amino acids. Trimming cost V 2 bases and J 0 bases; bases outside gene matches: 10. Germline-derived CDR1 and CDR2 are SGHAT and FQNNGV. In DNA, the CDR3 is TGTGCCAGCAGCTTAACAAAACAGGGGACGGGCTCTGGAAACACCATATATTTT. Amino acids: CASSLTKQGTGSGNTIYF. Full variable domain (missing parts from reference TRBV11-2 and TRBJ1-3): EAGVAQSPRYKIIEKRQSVAFWCNPISGHATLYWYQQILGQGPKLLIQFQNNGVVDDSQLPKDRFSAERLKGVDSTLKIQPAKLEDSAVYLCASSLTKQGTGSGNTIYFGEGSWLTVV.

The DNA of the CDR3 is TGCGCCAGCACTGCGGGTTCCGTTGGCTACACCTTC. Protein sequence: CASTAGSVGYTF. The chain joins TRBV5-1 to TRBJ1-2; D remains ambiguous. The CDR3 totals 12 residues. The germline V gene has CDR1 SGHRS and CDR2 YFSETQ. Trimming took off 6 bases at V and 7 bases at J, with 13 bases between the two ends.

This chain joins TRBV7-3 and TRBJ2-2; 10 nucleotides match TRBD2. Unmatched junction bases numbered 10, after V lost 6 bases and J lost 6 bases. Germline V gene lookup returns CDR1 SGHTA and CDR2 FQGTGA. The CDR3 is 16 residues long. This CDR3 is CASSRRLAGVPGELFF. The CDR3 region has the DNA TGTGCCAGCAGTAGGCGGCTAGCGGGAGTACCCGGGGAGCTGTTTTTT.

The chain carries TRBV7-6 and TRBJ2-3, with 7 bases identical to TRBD2. This CDR3 is 15 amino acids long. Germline V CDR1 and CDR2: SGHVS, FNYEAQ. With V trimmed by 1 base and J by 2 bases, 3 bases remained unmatched. The CDR3 protein is CASSLEGGYTDTQYF. CDR3 in DNA: TGTGCCAGCAGCTTAGAGGGAGGGTACACAGATACGCAGTATTTT.

V usage is TRBV2 and J usage is TRBJ1-6; D ambiguous. The CDR3 length is 14 residues. V gave up 10 bases and J gave up 0 bases, with 10 bases separating them. The germline gives CDR1 SNHLY, CDR2 FYNNEI. DNA for the CDR3: TGTGCCACTTCACGGAGCTCCTATAATTCACCCCTCCACTTT. Translated: CATSRSSYNSPLHF.

V and J are TRBV5-5 and TRBJ1-1; possibly TRBD1 for D (6 bases). The CDR3 totals 16 residues. Germline V gene data show CDR1 as SGHKS and CDR2 as YYEKEE (reference sequence). The V gene lost 3 bases and the J gene lost 9 bases, with 24 bases spanning the gap. CDR3 DNA sequence: TGTGCCAGCAGCTCGCGAGGGGGGTCTGCCGGGTTGAAAGCTTTCTTT. It is translated as CASSSRGGSAGLKAFF.

The V call is TRBV5-6, the J call TRBJ2-1; TRBD2 matches at 11 bases. V was clipped by 4 bases and J by 2 bases; unmatched bases: 2. Germline-derived CDR1 and CDR2 are SGHDT and YYEEEE. The CDR3 runs 15 residues. The chain's CDR3 is CASSVAGGPYNEQFF. CDR3 DNA sequence: TGTGCCAGCAGCGTAGCGGGAGGGCCCTACAATGAGCAGTTCTTC.

The V gene is TRBV29-1, the J gene TRBJ1-4; a possible D gene is TRBD1 (6 bases). CDR3 length: 13 amino acids. Germline V gene sequence: CDR1 SQVTM, CDR2 ANQGSEA. V was pared by 4 bases and J by 6 bases, with 12 bases between. DNA for the CDR3: TGCAGCGTTGTAAGAAGGGGGGATGAAAAACTGTTTTTT. Its translation is CSVVRRGDEKLFF.

The rearrangement links TRBV25-1 to TRBJ2-5; TRBD2 is a possible D gene (5 bases). V lost 3 bases to trimming and J lost 5 bases, with 22 bases between them. CDR3 length: 17 amino acids. Germline CDR1 MGHDK, CDR2 SYGVNS. The DNA of the CDR3 is TGTGCCAGCAGTGAGAGGTCACGCGGGCGACACTTGGAGACCCAGTACTTC. It specifies CASSERSRGRHLETQYF.

V is TRBV2 and J is TRBJ1-5; D unclear. The V gene lost 3 bases and the J gene lost 5 bases, with 11 bases spanning the gap. CDR3 length: 14 residues. CDR1 is SNHLY, CDR2 FYNNEI, per germline. As DNA, the CDR3 is TGTGCCAGCAGTGATGATATTTCGGATCAGCCCCAGCATTTT. The encoded protein is CASSDDISDQPQHF.

The V and J genes are TRBV7-9 and TRBJ2-3; unclear D gene. The germline gives CDR1 SEHNR, CDR2 FQNEAQ (reference sequence). The CDR3 covers 14 residues. Trimming removed 5 bases at V and 2 bases at J, with 11 bases between. This CDR3 is CASSPTSTTDTQYF. CDR3 bases: TGTGCCAGCAGCCCCACGTCTACCACAGATACGCAGTATTTT.

The chain uses TRBV25-1 and TRBJ2-6, with a tentative D call TRBD1 (6 bases). The CDR3 totals 15 residues. The V and J ends lost 7 bases and 0 bases respectively, with 10 bases between them. Germline CDR1 reads MGHDK; CDR2 reads SYGVNS. The CDR3 DNA sequence: TGTGCCAGCACCCCGGGACACTCTGGGGCCAACGTCCTGACTTTC. Protein: CASTPGHSGANVLTF.

The V gene is TRBV7-9, the J gene TRBJ2-1; TRBD1 matches at 10 bases. Germline V gives CDR1 SEHNR, CDR2 FQNEAQ (reference sequence). V trimming: 5 bases; J trimming: 7 bases; junction bases outside the gene matches: 8. This CDR3 contains 15 residues. CDR3 DNA sequence: TGTGCCAGCAGCCCGACAGGGGGCCGGGGAAATGAGCAGTTCTTC. Protein: CASSPTGGRGNEQFF.